This T cell receptor beta chain originates from a study of Ad26.COV2.S vaccination and SARS-CoV-2 variants. The treatment here: over 15 received Ad26.COV2.S at low or high dose, single or two shots; 5 received placebo; per-sample allocation not given. Following the first vaccine or placebo injection, samples were taken on day 63. V gave up 4 bases and J gave up 4 bases, with 13 bases separating them. Looked up from germline, CDR1 is SGHVS and CDR2 is FNYEAQ. CDR3 length: 14 residues. Method: immunoSEQ multiplex PCR; TCRdb's copy keeps in-frame clones and lacks some. The sample contains 350,000 to 450,000 clones, roughly 80% of which appear only once.

The material was peripheral blood, obtained in a trial of Ad26.COV2.S vaccine versus placebo. The receptor was derived from a person aged 18-60 years who received the Ad26.COV2.S COVID-19 vaccine or a placebo. The V and J genes are TRBV7-6 and TRBJ1-1, with no clear D. CDR3 sequence reads: CASSSHTGSTEAFF. The CDR3 DNA reads as TGTGCCAGCAGCTCCCACACGGGTAGCACTGAAGCTTTCTTT. Complete variable domain (other parts from reference TRBV7-6 and TRBJ1-1): GAGVSQSPRYKVTKRGQDVALRCDPISGHVSLYWYRQALGQGPEFLTYFNYEAQQDKSGLPNDRFSAERPEGSISTLTIQRTEQRDSAMYRCASSSHTGSTEAFFGQGTRLTVV.